This note documents a single T cell receptor (beta chain) sequence. Its antigen is not identified. PCR amplification relied on 60 Vbeta primers (plus 13 Jbeta primers). Generated by immunoSEQ multiplex PCR, the TCRdb table keeps only in-frame clones and is missing some. The table shows under 65,000 clones, with roughly four fifths occurring only once. This record comes from a study of cytomegalovirus exposure and HLA in healthy donors. Overall study results and limits: Later findings reportedly placed an Asian-associated ancestry cluster below the roughly 700-donor mean for N-insertions. CMV serostatus stood as the only immune exposure information on hand.

Trimming removed 7 bases at V and 0 bases at J, with 12 bases between. From germline, CDR1 is MDHEN and CDR2 SYDVKM. The CDR3 runs to 14 residues. The chain combines TRBV28 with TRBJ1-1, with D perhaps TRBD1 (5 bases). The sample comprised PBMCs. This TCR was sampled from a man aged 50 to 59 in good health and CMV-seronegative. The CDR3 loop reads CASTFGTLNTEAFF. CDR3 in DNA: TGTGCCAGCACCTTCGGGACTTTGAACACTGAAGCTTTCTTT.